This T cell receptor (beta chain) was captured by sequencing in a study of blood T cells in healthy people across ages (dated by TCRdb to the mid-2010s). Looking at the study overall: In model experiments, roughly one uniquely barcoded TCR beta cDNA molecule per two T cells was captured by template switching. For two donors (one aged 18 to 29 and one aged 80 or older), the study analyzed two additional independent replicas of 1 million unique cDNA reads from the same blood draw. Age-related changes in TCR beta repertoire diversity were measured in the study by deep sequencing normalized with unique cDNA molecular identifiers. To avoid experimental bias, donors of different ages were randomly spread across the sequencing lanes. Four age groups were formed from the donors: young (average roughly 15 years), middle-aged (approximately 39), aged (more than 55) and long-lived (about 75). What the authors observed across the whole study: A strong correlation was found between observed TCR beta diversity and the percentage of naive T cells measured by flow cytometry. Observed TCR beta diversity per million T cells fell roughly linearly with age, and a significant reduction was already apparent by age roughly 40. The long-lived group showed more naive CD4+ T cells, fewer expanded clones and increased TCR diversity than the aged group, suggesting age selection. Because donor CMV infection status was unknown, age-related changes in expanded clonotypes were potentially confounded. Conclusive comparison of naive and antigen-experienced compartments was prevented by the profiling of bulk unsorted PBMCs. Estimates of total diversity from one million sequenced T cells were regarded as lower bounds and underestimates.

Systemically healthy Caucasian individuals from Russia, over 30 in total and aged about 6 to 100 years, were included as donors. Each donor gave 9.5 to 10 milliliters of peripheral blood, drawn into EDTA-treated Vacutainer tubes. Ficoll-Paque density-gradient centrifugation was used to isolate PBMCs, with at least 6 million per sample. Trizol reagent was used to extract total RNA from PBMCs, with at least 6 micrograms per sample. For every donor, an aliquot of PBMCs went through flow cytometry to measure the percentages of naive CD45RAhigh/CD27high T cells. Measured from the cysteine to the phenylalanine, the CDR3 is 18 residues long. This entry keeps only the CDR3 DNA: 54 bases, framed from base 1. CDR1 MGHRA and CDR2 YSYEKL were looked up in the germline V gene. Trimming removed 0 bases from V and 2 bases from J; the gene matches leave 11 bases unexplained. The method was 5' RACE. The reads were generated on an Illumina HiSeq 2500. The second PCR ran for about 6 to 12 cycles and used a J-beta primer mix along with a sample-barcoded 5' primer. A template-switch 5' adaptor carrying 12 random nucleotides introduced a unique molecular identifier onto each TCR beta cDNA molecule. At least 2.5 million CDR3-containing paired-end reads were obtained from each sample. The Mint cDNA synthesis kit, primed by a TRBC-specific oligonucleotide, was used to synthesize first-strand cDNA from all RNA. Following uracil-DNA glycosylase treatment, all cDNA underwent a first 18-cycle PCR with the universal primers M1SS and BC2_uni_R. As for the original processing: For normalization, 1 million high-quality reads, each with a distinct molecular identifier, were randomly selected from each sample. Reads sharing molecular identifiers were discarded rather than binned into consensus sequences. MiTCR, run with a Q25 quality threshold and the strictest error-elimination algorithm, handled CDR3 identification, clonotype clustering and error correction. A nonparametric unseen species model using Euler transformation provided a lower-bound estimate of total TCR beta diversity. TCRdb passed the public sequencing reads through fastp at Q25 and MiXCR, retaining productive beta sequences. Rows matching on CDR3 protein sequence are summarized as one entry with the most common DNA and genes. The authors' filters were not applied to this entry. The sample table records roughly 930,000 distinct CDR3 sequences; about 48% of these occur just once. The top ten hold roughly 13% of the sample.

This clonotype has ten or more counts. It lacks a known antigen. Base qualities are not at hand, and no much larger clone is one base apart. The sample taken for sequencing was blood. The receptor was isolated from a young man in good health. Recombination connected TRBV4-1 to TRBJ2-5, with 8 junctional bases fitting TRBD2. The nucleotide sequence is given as TGCGCCAGCAGCCAAGATGCTATCGGCGGGGGGAATCAAGAGACCCAGTACTTC. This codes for CASSQDAIGGGNQETQYF.